These 17 T cell receptor beta chains share one sample of origin, sequenced in a study of cytomegalovirus exposure and HLA in healthy donors (dated by TCRdb to 2016 to 2017). Receptors were amplified or captured by the immunoSEQ multiplex PCR assay. The multiplex PCR relied on a mix of 60 forward primers for TCR Vbeta segments and 13 reverse primers for TCR Jbeta segments. Entries here come from immuneACCESS through TCRdb and include only in-frame sequences with V and J called. Some clones fail to appear in such tables; in the studies checked, an unresolved V gene covers under half of the shortfall, and the cause of the remainder is unknown. For this sample the table gives 85,000 to 100,000 clones, of which about 68% were detected only once. Together, the top ten hold over 2% of the sample. Sequencing was done on a sample of PBMCs. The receptors stem from a human donor in good health.

The genes are TRBV5-1 and TRBJ2-5; 8 bases line up with TRBD1. The DNA end is a closer match to TRBJ2-7, so the J assignment may be wrong. This CDR3 region has 15 residues. CDR1 is SGHRS, CDR2 YFSETQ, per germline. The CDR3 region has the DNA TGCGCCAGCAGCTTGGAGGCAGGGGGCAGGTACGAGCAGTACTTC. Its translation is CASSLEAGGRYEQYF.

The V and J genes are TRBV6-4 and TRBJ2-1; 9 bases align to TRBD1. J lost 7 bases, V lost 0 bases, and 10 bases had no gene match. CDR3 length: 17 residues. Germline V gene lookup returns CDR1 MRHNA and CDR2 SNTAGT. The CDR3 sequence: CASSDSKTGGAVNEQFF. The CDR3 DNA reads as TGTGCCAGCAGTGACTCGAAGACAGGGGGTGCCGTGAATGAGCAGTTCTTC.

This clone came up a few times. This chain connects TRBV30 to TRBJ1-2; D remains ambiguous. Germline V gene data show CDR1 as GTSNPN and CDR2 as SVGIG (reference sequence). The germline V and J ends were trimmed by 0 bases and 2 bases, with 7 bases remaining between them. The CDR3 consists of 13 residues. CDR3 protein: CAWSVTRNYGYTF. For the CDR3, the DNA is TGTGCCTGGAGTGTGACACGAAACTATGGCTACACCTTC.

The rearrangement joins TRBV6-1 to TRBJ2-7, with TRBD1 matching 9 bases. The CDR3 spans 15 residues. Looked up from germline, CDR1 is MNHNS and CDR2 is SASEGT. The trim removed 6 bases at V and 3 bases at J, leaving 9 bases unmatched. CDR3 sequence (DNA): TGTGCCAGCAGGGTAAGACAGGGGGGAGGCTACGAGCAGTACTTC. It is translated as CASRVRQGGGYEQYF.

Written as DNA, the CDR3 is TGTGCCAGCAGCCCAGCCCCGGGACAGGGGGCTAATGAGCAGTTCTTC. It specifies CASSPAPGQGANEQFF. The chain carries TRBV5-6 and TRBJ2-1; TRBD1 matches at 12 bases. This CDR3 is built from 16 residues. V dropped 4 bases and J dropped 7; count of bases not matched to a gene: 9. Germline loops: CDR1 SGHDT, CDR2 YYEEEE.

This clone was observed a few times. This chain joins TRBV9 and TRBJ2-6; no clear D gene. Trimming removed 6 bases from V and 0 bases from J, with 7 bases in between. Germline lookup yields CDR1 SGDLS and CDR2 YYNGEE. The CDR3 is made up of 14 amino acids. CDR3 in DNA: TGTGCCAGCAATCCCCTCTCTGGGGCCAACGTCCTGACTTTC. Translating it yields CASNPLSGANVLTF.

This clone came up a few times. The genes are TRBV6-5 and TRBJ1-2, with D perhaps matching TRBD1 (5 bases). V dropped 5 bases and J dropped 5 bases, with 15 bases sitting between them. Germline V CDR1 and CDR2: MNHEY, SVGAGI. The CDR3 is made up of 14 amino acids. The CDR3 DNA reads TGTGCCAGCAGTCGCGGCAGGGAAGGGTATGGCTACACCTTC. Translating it yields CASSRGREGYGYTF.

DNA of the CDR3: TGTGCCAGCAGCGGACGTTCCGGACAGGGCTATGGCTACACCTTC. This encodes CASSGRSGQGYGYTF. The chain carries TRBV7-6 and TRBJ1-2; 8 bases align to TRBD1. This CDR3 has 15 amino acids. J lost 4 bases, V lost 5 bases, and 9 bases had no gene match. Germline CDR1 is SGHVS and CDR2 is FNYEAQ.

The V gene is TRBV5-1, the J gene TRBJ1-3, with D tentatively TRBD1 (5 bases). V lost 1 base and J lost 4, with 15 bases in between. CDR1 is SGHRS, CDR2 YFSETQ, per germline. The CDR3 length is 16 residues. Written as DNA, the CDR3 is TGCGCCAGCAGCTTGTTGGGGCCCGATGCGGGAAACACCATATATTTT. Translation: CASSLLGPDAGNTIYF.

The CDR3 DNA follows: TGCGCCAGCAGCTTGGGGGCCCCACGGCCCCAGTACTTC. Translated, it gives CASSLGAPRPQYF. V is TRBV5-1 and J is TRBJ2-5, with no clear D. V gave up 0 bases and J gave up 9 bases, with 12 bases separating them. Germline loops: CDR1 SGHRS, CDR2 YFSETQ. This CDR3 comprises 13 residues.

This clone came up once. V is TRBV11-3 and J is TRBJ1-1; 8 bases match TRBD1. CDR3 length: 18 residues. In germline, CDR1 is SGHNT, CDR2 YENEEA. The junction had 9 bases not matched to a gene; V was cut back by 0 bases and J by 0 bases. Here the CDR3 DNA reads TGTGCCAGCAGCTTAGATCGGGGGGACAGGAATATGAACACTGAAGCTTTCTTT. This translates into CASSLDRGDRNMNTEAFF.

This chain links TRBV29-1 with TRBJ1-2; D is uncertain. V dropped 0 bases and J dropped 12 bases, with 11 bases sitting between them. The CDR3 covers 11 residues. CDR1 and CDR2 (germline): SQVTM, ANQGSEA. The CDR3 region has the DNA TGCAGCGTTGAAGATTTGAGGGCGCACACCTTC. Translated: CSVEDLRAHTF.

The V call is TRBV7-2, the J call TRBJ1-2; TRBD1 is a possible D gene (5 bases). CDR3 length: 15 amino acids. From germline, CDR1 is SGHTA and CDR2 FQGNSA. V lost 1 base to trimming and J lost 7 bases, with 16 bases between them. The CDR3 loop reads CASSLGSRQGGGYTF. The CDR3 region has the DNA TGTGCCAGCAGCTTAGGGTCGCGGCAGGGTGGTGGCTACACCTTC.

This clone has just a few counts. This sequence joins TRBV19 and TRBJ1-1; TRBD1 matches at 7 bases. Trimming took 5 bases from V and 10 from J; bases not matched to a gene: 4. The CDR3 is 11 amino acids. CDR1 is LNHDA and CDR2 is SQIVND in the germline V gene (reference sequence). In nucleotides, the CDR3 is TGTGCCAGTAGTCTTGGACAGGCAGCTTTCTTT. This gives the protein CASSLGQAAFF.

This chain links TRBV2 with TRBJ1-5; 9 nucleotides align to TRBD1. Looked up from germline, CDR1 is SNHLY and CDR2 is FYNNEI. J was trimmed by 4 bases and V by 6 bases; bases with no gene match: 7. This CDR3 is 15 amino acids long. The CDR3 sequence: CASRPRTGENQPQHF. CDR3 coding DNA: TGTGCCAGCAGGCCCAGGACAGGGGAAAATCAGCCCCAGCATTTT.

The chain combines TRBV9 with TRBJ2-1; weak D call: TRBD2 (6 bases). The V gene lost 4 bases and the J gene lost 0 bases, with 20 bases spanning the gap. This CDR3 comprises 18 residues. The germline CDR1 and CDR2 sequences are SGDLS and YYNGEE. CDR3 amino acids: CASSPAVGGLSSYNEQFF. The CDR3 DNA follows: TGTGCCAGCAGCCCGGCGGTGGGGGGTTTGAGCTCCTACAATGAGCAGTTCTTC.

The chain is built from TRBV6-5 and TRBJ2-1, with D perhaps matching TRBD2 (6 bases). This CDR3 contains 15 residues. V lost 5 bases, J lost 6 bases, and 17 bases lay in between. The V gene's germline CDR1 is MNHEY and CDR2 SVGAGI. In DNA form, the CDR3 reads TGTGCCAGCAGTATCGCCGGGGCCGGGGGCAATGAGCAGTTCTTC. As protein: CASSIAGAGGNEQFF.